The clone carrying this TCR beta chain was picked up one time. No antigen is known for it. This specimen comes from a study of Ad26.COV2.S vaccination and SARS-CoV-2 variants. Study results and limitations: Recipients of either vaccine or placebo displayed similar breadth of non-spike TCRs. The TCR breadth and depth analyses may have understated or missed part of the total T cell responses. Post-vaccination breadth of spike-specific CD8+ and CD4+ T cell responses was reportedly substantial.

V trimming: 6 bases; J trimming: 2 bases; junction bases outside the gene matches: 8. The germline gives CDR1 MNHEY, CDR2 SMNVEV (reference sequence). The CDR3 totals 15 residues. Sequencing was performed with immunoSEQ multiplex PCR; in TCRdb, only in-frame clones are kept and a portion is missing. Of some 350,000 clones in the sample, 90% to 95% are singletons; the top ten hold about 3.8%. The TCR originated in a human donor who had recovered from COVID-19. This chain uses TRBV27 with TRBJ2-3; TRBD2 agrees at 7 bases. The specimen comprised peripheral blood, sampled after recovery from COVID-19. In DNA form, the CDR3 reads TGTGCCAGCAGGAAACCGGGACTACACACAGATACGCAGTATTTT. Protein product: CASRKPGLHTDTQYF.